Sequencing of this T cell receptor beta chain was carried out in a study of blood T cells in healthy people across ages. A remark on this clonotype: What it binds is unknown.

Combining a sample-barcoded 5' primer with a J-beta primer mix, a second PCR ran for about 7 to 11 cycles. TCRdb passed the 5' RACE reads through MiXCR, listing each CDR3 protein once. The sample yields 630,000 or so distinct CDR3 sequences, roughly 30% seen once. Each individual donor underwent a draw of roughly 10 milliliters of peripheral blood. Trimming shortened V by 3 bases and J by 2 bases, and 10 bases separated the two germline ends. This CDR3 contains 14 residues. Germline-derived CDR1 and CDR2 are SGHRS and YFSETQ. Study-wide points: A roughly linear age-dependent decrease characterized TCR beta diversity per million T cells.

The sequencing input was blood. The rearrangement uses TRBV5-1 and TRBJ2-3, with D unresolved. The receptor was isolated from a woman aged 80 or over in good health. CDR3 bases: TGCGCCAGCAGCTACGACCCACACACAGATACGCAGTATTTT. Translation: CASSYDPHTDTQYF.